This T cell receptor (beta chain) was identified during a study of blood T cell repertoires in COVID-19. Profiled with immunoSEQ multiplex PCR; TCRdb holds only in-frame clones, not every one. Among some 400,000 clones listed, about 89% were seen once. The germline gives CDR1 MGHRA, CDR2 YSYEKL. CDR3 length equals 13 residues. The trim removed 1 base at V and 5 bases at J, leaving 1 base unmatched. Specimen: PBMCs or T cells enriched from blood (not recorded which). The J gene is TRBJ1-2, the V gene TRBV4-1, with 7 bases identical to TRBD1. This TCR was recovered from a man aged 25 to 40 who had recovered from COVID-19. CDR3 amino acids: CASSQGGQYGYTF. The CDR3 nucleotides read TGCGCCAGCAGCCAAGGGGGACAGTATGGCTACACCTTC.